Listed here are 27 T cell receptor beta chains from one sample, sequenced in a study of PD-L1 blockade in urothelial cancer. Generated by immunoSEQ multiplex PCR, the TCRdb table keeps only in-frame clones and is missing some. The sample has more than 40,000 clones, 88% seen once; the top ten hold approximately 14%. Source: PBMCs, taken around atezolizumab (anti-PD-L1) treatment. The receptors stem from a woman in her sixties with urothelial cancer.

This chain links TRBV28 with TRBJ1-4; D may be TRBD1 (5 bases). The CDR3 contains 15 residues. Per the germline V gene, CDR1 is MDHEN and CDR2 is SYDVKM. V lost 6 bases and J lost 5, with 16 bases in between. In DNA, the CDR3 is TGTGCCAGCAGGTCATTGGGGGAGGCGAATGAAAAACTGTTTTTT. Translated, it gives CASRSLGEANEKLFF.

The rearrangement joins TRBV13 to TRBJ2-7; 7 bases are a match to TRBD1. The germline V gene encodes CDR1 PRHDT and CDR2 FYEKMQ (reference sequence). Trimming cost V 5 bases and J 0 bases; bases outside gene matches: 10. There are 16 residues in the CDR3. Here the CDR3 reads CASSPDRDHLSYEQYF. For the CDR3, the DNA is TGTGCCAGCAGCCCCGACAGGGACCACCTCTCCTACGAGCAGTACTTC.

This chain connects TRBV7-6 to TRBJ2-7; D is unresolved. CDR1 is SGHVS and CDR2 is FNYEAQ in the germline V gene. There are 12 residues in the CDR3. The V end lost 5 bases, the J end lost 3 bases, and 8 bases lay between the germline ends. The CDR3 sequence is CASSDDIYEQYF. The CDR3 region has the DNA TGTGCCAGCAGCGACGACATCTACGAGCAGTACTTC.

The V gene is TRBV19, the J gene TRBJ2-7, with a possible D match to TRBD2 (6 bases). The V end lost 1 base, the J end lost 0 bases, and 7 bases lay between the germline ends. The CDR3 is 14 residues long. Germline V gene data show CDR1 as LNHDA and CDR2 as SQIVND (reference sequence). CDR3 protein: CASSIGAGSYEQYF. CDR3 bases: TGTGCCAGTAGTATAGGAGCGGGCTCCTACGAGCAGTACTTC.

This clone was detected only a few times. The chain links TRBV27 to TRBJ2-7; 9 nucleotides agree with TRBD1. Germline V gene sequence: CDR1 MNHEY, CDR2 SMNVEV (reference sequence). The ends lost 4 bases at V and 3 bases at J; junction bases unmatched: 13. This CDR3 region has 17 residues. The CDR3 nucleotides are TGTGCCAGCAGTTCGTCGGGACAGGGCTTCCCGCACTACGAGCAGTACTTC. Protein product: CASSSSGQGFPHYEQYF.

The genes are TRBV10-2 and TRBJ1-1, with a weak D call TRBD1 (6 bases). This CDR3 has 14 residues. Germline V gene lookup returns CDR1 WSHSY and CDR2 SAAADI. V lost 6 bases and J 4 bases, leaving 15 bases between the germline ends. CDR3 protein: CASRGPGEGTEAFF. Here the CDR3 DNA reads TGCGCCAGCAGAGGTCCAGGGGAGGGCACTGAAGCTTTCTTT.

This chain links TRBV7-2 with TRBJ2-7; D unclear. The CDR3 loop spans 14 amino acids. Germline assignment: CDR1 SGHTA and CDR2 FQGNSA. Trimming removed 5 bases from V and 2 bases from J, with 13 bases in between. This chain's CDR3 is CASSPSLLTYEQYF. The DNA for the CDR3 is TGTGCCAGCAGCCCCAGTCTCCTTACCTACGAGCAGTACTTC.

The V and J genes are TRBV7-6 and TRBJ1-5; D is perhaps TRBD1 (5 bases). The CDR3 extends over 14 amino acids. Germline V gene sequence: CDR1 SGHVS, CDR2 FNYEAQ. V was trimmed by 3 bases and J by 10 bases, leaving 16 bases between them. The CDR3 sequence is CASSLRVGAGPQHF. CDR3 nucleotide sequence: TGTGCCAGCAGCTTGCGGGTTGGGGCGGGACCCCAGCATTTT.

The CDR3 DNA reads as TGTGCCAGCTCACGTATGACTAGCCGATCCTACGAGCAGTACTTC. This gives the protein CASSRMTSRSYEQYF. The chain uses TRBV18 and TRBJ2-7; TRBD2 agrees at 7 bases. Unmatched junction bases numbered 7, after V lost 4 bases and J lost 1 base. The CDR3 sequence is 15 residues long. In germline, CDR1 is KGHSH, CDR2 LQKENI.

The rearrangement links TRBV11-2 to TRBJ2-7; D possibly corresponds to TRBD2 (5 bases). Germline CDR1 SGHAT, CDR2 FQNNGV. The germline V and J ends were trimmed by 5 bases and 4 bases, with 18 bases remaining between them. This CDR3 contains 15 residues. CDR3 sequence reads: CASSDPSREGYEQYF. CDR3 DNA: TGTGCCAGCAGCGATCCCTCCCGGGAAGGATACGAGCAGTACTTC.

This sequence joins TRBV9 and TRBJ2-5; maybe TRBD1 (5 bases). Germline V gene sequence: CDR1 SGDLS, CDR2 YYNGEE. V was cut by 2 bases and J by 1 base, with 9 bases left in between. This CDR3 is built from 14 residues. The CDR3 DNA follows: TGTGCCAGCAGCGTGGGGCAGCTCCAAGAGACCCAGTACTTC. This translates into CASSVGQLQETQYF.

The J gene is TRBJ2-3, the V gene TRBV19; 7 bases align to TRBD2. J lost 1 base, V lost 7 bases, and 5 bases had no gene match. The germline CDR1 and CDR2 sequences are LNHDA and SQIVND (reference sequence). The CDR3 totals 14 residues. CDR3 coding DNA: TGTGCCAGTAATTGGGGGGGTCGCACAGATACGCAGTATTTT. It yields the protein CASNWGGRTDTQYF.

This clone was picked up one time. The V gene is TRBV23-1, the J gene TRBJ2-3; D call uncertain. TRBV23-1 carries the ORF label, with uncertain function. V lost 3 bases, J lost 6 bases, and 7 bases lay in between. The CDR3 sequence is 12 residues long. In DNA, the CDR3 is TGCGCCAGCAGTCACGAGAGGGATACGCAGTATTTT. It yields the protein CASSHERDTQYF.

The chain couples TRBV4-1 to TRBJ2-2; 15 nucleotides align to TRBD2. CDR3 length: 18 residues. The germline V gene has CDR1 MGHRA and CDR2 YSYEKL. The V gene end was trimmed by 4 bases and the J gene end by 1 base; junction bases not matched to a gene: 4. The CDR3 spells CASSLWTSGRGNTGELFF. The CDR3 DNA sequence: TGCGCCAGCAGCCTCTGGACTAGCGGGAGGGGGAACACCGGGGAGCTGTTTTTT.

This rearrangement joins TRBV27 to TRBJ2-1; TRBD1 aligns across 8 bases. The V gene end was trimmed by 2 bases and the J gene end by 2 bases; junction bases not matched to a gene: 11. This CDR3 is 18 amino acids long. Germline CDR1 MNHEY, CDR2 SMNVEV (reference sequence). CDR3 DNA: TGTGCCAGCAGTTTAAGGGCTAAACAGGGGGGTACCTACAATGAGCAGTTCTTC. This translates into CASSLRAKQGGTYNEQFF.

The CDR3: CASSLRGTSGSRNEQFF. The DNA for the CDR3 is TGCGCCAGCAGCCTGCGAGGTACTAGCGGGAGTAGAAATGAGCAGTTCTTC. The chain couples TRBV4-1 to TRBJ2-1; 11 bases match TRBD2. Germline CDR1 reads MGHRA; CDR2 reads YSYEKL. V dropped 4 bases and J dropped 7; count of bases not matched to a gene: 12. The CDR3 loop spans 17 amino acids.

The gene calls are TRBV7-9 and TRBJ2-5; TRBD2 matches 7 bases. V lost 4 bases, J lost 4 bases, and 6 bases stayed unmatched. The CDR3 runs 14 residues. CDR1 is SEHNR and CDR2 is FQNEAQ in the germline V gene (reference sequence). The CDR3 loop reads CASSSLGEGETQYF. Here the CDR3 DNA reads TGTGCCAGCAGCTCCCTGGGGGAGGGAGAGACCCAGTACTTC.

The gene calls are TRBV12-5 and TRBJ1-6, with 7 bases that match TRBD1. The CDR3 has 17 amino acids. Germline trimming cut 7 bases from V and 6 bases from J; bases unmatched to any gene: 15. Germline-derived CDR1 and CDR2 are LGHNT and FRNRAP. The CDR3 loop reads CASAPGGTADLNSPLHF. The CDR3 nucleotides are TGTGCTAGTGCCCCGGGGGGGACAGCGGATCTTAATTCACCCCTCCACTTT.

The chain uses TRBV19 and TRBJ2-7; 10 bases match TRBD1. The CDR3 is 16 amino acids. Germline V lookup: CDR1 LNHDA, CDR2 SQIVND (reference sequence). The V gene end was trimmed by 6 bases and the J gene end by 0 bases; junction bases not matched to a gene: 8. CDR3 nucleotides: TGTGCCAGTAGAGCGGCCGGGACAGGGGTCTCCTACGAGCAGTACTTC. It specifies CASRAAGTGVSYEQYF.

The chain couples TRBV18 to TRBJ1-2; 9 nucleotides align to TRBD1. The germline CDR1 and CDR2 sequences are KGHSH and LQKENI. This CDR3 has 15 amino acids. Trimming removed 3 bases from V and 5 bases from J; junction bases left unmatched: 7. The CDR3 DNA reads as TGTGCCAGCTCACCGGTCAAGGACAGGGGTTATGGCTACACCTTC. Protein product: CASSPVKDRGYGYTF.

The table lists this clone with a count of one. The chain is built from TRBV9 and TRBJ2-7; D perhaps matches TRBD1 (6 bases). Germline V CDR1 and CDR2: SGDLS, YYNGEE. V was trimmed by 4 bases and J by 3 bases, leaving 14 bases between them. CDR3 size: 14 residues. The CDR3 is CASSTQGTSYEQYF. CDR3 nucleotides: TGTGCCAGCAGCACTCAGGGGACGAGCTACGAGCAGTACTTC.

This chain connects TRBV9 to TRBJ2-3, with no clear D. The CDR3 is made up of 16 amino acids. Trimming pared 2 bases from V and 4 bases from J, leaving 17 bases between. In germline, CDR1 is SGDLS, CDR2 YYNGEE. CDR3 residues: CASSVDGTGPADTQYF. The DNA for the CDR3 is TGTGCCAGCAGCGTCGATGGAACTGGGCCTGCAGATACGCAGTATTTT.

The CDR3 here is CASSVAGSKNTGELFF. The CDR3 DNA reads TGTGCCAGCAGCGTAGCAGGCAGTAAGAACACCGGGGAGCTGTTTTTT. The chain recombines TRBV9 with TRBJ2-2; D uncertain. Trimming cost V 0 bases and J 1 base, with 10 bases left between them. CDR1 SGDLS and CDR2 YYNGEE come from the germline V gene. The CDR3 spans 16 residues.

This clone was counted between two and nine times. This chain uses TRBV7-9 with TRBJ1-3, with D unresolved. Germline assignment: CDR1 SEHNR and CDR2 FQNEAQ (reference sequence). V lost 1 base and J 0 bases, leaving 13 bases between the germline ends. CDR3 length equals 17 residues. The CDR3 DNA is TGTGCCAGCAGCTTAGGATTCGGCGGCACCTCTGGAAACACCATATATTTT. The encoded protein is CASSLGFGGTSGNTIYF.

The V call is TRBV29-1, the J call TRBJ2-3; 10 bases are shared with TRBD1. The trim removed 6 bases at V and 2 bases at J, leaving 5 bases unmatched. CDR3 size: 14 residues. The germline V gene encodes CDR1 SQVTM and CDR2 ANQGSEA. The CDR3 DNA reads TGCAGCGTGGAGGGACAGGGGTACACAGATACGCAGTATTTT. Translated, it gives CSVEGQGYTDTQYF.

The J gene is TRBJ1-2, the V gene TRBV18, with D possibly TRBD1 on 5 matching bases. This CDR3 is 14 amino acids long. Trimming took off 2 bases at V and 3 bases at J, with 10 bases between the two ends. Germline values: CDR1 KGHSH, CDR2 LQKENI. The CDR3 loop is CASSPGGGDYGYTF. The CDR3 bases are TGTGCCAGCTCACCAGGGGGAGGCGACTATGGCTACACCTTC. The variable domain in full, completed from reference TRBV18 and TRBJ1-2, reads NAGVMQNPRHLVRRRGQEARLRCSPMKGHSHVYWYRQLPEEGLKFMVYLQKENIIDESGMPKERFSAEFPKEGPSILRIQQVVRGDSAAYFCASSPGGGDYGYTFGSGTRLTVV.

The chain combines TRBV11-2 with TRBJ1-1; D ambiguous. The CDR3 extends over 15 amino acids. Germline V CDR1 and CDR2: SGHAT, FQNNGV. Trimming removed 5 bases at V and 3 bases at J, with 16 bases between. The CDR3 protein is CASSKRRASDTEAFF. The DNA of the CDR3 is TGTGCCAGCAGCAAGCGGAGGGCTTCGGACACTGAAGCTTTCTTT. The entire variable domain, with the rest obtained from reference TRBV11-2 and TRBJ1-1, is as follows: EAGVAQSPRYKIIEKRQSVAFWCNPISGHATLYWYQQILGQGPKLLIQFQNNGVVDDSQLPKDRFSAERLKGVDSTLKIQPAKLEDSAVYLCASSKRRASDTEAFFGQGTRLTVV.